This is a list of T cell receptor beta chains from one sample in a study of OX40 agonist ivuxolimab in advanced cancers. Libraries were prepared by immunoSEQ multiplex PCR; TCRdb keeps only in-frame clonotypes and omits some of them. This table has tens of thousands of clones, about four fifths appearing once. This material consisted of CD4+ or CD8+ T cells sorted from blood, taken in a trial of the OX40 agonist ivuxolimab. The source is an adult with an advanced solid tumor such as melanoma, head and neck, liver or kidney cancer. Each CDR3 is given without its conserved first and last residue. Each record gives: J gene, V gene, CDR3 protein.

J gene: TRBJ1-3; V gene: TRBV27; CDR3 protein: ASSPSIGRPNGNTIY
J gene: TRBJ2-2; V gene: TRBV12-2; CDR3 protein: ASRSPREGGSTGELF
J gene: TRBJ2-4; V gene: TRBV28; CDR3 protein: ASSAKLAGVKNIQY
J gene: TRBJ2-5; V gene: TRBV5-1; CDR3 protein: ASSLGLAVQETQY
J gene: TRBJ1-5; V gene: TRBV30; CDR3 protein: AWSPGGNQPQH
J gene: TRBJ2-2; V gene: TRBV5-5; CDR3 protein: ASSLVVWGNTGELF
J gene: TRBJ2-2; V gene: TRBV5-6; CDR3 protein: ASRYNPGHNTGELF
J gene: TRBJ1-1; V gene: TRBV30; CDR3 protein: AWSDGQWGTEAF
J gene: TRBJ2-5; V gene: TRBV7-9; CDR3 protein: ASSPRRGEKGTQY
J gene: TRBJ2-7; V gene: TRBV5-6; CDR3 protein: ASSTWGSYEQY
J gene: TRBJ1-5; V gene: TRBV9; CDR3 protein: ASSVGSGLGQPQH
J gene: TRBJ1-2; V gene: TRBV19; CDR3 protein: ASSIPTGGAYGYT